This is a list of T cell receptor beta chains from one sample in a study of identical twins. TCRdb independently ran MiXCR on the 5' RACE reads; one entry per CDR3 protein. The data contain some 500,000 distinct CDR3 sequences, 14% of them singletons. The sample was also reused in another study, on yellow fever vaccine responses in identical twins.

The material sequenced was CD4+ T cells sorted from blood. The receptors come from a woman between 18 and 29 years old in good health. CDR3s include the opening cysteine and the closing phenylalanine or tryptophan. The D gene is left open where the match is weak. Clone sizes are given selectively: once, few, many, or a class where the clone is expanded.

j_gene: TRBJ2-3
d_gene: TRBD2
v_gene: TRBV3-1
abundance: few
CDR3nt: TGTGCCAGCAGCCATTTAAGCGGGACTCGTATAGGAGATACGCAGTATTTT
CDR3aa: CASSHLSGTRIGDTQYF

j_gene: TRBJ2-2
d_gene: -
v_gene: TRBV10-3
abundance: many
CDR3nt: TGTGCCATCAGTGATGACCCAATACACCGCACCGGGGAGCTGTTTTTT
CDR3aa: CAISDDPIHRTGELFF

j_gene: TRBJ1-1
d_gene: -
v_gene: TRBV20-1
abundance: few
CDR3nt: TGCAGTGCTAGGAAGGAGAACACTGAAGCTTTCTTT
CDR3aa: CSARKENTEAFF

j_gene: TRBJ1-1
d_gene: -
v_gene: TRBV7-2
abundance: -
CDR3nt: TGTGCCAGCAGCTCTAACGTGGGTCTGGAAGCTTTCTTT
CDR3aa: CASSSNVGLEAFF

j_gene: TRBJ2-2
d_gene: -
v_gene: TRBV5-1
abundance: -
CDR3nt: TGCGCCAGCAGCTCGGACTTCGGACGTTCCGGGGAGCTGTTTTTT
CDR3aa: CASSSDFGRSGELFF

j_gene: TRBJ1-4
d_gene: -
v_gene: TRBV2
abundance: -
CDR3nt: TGTGCCAGCGTCGCTGCAAGATATAATGAAAAACTGTTTTTT
CDR3aa: CASVAARYNEKLFF

j_gene: TRBJ2-5
d_gene: TRBD1
v_gene: TRBV24-1
abundance: many
CDR3nt: TGTGCCACCAGTGATTTCCGACAGGGACAACAAGAGACCCAGTACTTC
CDR3aa: CATSDFRQGQQETQYF

j_gene: TRBJ1-1
d_gene: -
v_gene: TRBV11-2
abundance: -
CDR3nt: TGTGCCAGCAGCGCCGTGCAGGTCACTGAAGCTTTCTTT
CDR3aa: CASSAVQVTEAFF

j_gene: TRBJ2-7
d_gene: -
v_gene: TRBV7-9
abundance: few
CDR3nt: TGTGCCAGCAGCTCCCTGATTTACGAGCAGTACTTC
CDR3aa: CASSSLIYEQYF

j_gene: TRBJ2-3
d_gene: -
v_gene: TRBV7-2
abundance: few
CDR3nt: TGTGCCAGCAGCTCCGGACCCACAGATACGCAGTATTTT
CDR3aa: CASSSGPTDTQYF

j_gene: TRBJ2-4
d_gene: -
v_gene: TRBV3-1
abundance: few
CDR3nt: TGTGCCAGCAGGGACGGGGGACAGTCGAAAAACATTCAGTACTTC
CDR3aa: CASRDGGQSKNIQYF

j_gene: TRBJ1-5
d_gene: TRBD1
v_gene: TRBV30
abundance: -
CDR3nt: TGTGCCTGGAGTGACGGGACAGTAAATCAGCCCCAGCATTTT
CDR3aa: CAWSDGTVNQPQHF

j_gene: TRBJ1-5
d_gene: -
v_gene: TRBV7-2
abundance: few
CDR3nt: TGTGCCAGCAGCTCTAAGGTCAATCAGCCCCAGCATTTT
CDR3aa: CASSSKVNQPQHF

j_gene: TRBJ2-5
d_gene: TRBD1
v_gene: TRBV4-2
abundance: many
CDR3nt: TGTGCCAGCAGCCAAGAGCGTGGGACAGGAGGGAAAGAGACCCAGTACTTC
CDR3aa: CASSQERGTGGKETQYF

j_gene: TRBJ2-1
d_gene: TRBD2
v_gene: TRBV4-3
abundance: -
CDR3nt: TGCGCCAGCAGCCAAGTTGAAGCGGGATCGGTTGAGCAGTTCTTC
CDR3aa: CASSQVEAGSVEQFF

j_gene: TRBJ2-3
d_gene: -
v_gene: TRBV11-3
abundance: -
CDR3nt: TGTGCCAGCAGCCGCCGGGACGGAGAAGATACGCAGTATTTT
CDR3aa: CASSRRDGEDTQYF

j_gene: TRBJ1-5
d_gene: -
v_gene: TRBV7-8
abundance: -
CDR3nt: TGTGCCAGCAGCTCCGTTGGTGGCGGTAATAGCAATCAGCCCCAGCATTTT
CDR3aa: CASSSVGGGNSNQPQHF

j_gene: TRBJ1-4
d_gene: -
v_gene: TRBV10-3
abundance: few
CDR3nt: TGTGCCATCAGCGACGACAGTAGCAATGAAAAACTGTTTTTT
CDR3aa: CAISDDSSNEKLFF

j_gene: TRBJ2-1
d_gene: TRBD1
v_gene: TRBV28
abundance: few
CDR3nt: TGTGCCAGCAACTTCGACCGGGACAGGGGGTTTGGGTTCTTC
CDR3aa: CASNFDRDRGFGFF

j_gene: TRBJ2-7
d_gene: -
v_gene: TRBV5-1
abundance: -
CDR3nt: TGCGCCAGCAGCTCAACACCAGGCCGCTACGAGCAGTACTTC
CDR3aa: CASSSTPGRYEQYF

j_gene: TRBJ2-7
d_gene: -
v_gene: TRBV10-3
abundance: -
CDR3nt: TGTGCCACCGGGACTGGAAGCTACGAGCAGTACTTC
CDR3aa: CATGTGSYEQYF

j_gene: TRBJ2-7
d_gene: -
v_gene: TRBV5-1
abundance: few
CDR3nt: TGCGCCAGCAGCTTGATATCGGGGCCCTACGAGCAGTACTTC
CDR3aa: CASSLISGPYEQYF

j_gene: TRBJ2-4
d_gene: -
v_gene: TRBV3-1
abundance: -
CDR3nt: TGTGCCAGCAGCCAAGATCTCGGGATAGCCAAAAACATTCAGTACTTC
CDR3aa: CASSQDLGIAKNIQYF

j_gene: TRBJ2-6
d_gene: -
v_gene: TRBV3-1
abundance: few
CDR3nt: TGTGCCAGCAGCCAAGACGAGGGGAGGCCTGGGGCCAACGTCCTGACTTTC
CDR3aa: CASSQDEGRPGANVLTF

j_gene: TRBJ2-5
d_gene: TRBD2
v_gene: TRBV5-1
abundance: few
CDR3nt: TGCGCCAGCAGCTTGTTGGGACTAGACCAAGAGACCCAGTACTTC
CDR3aa: CASSLLGLDQETQYF

j_gene: TRBJ2-3
d_gene: -
v_gene: TRBV20-1
abundance: -
CDR3nt: TGCAGTGCTAGTGTAGATACGCAGTATTTT
CDR3aa: CSASVDTQYF

j_gene: TRBJ2-7
d_gene: -
v_gene: TRBV7-6
abundance: -
CDR3nt: -
CDR3aa: CASILDRAYEQYF

j_gene: TRBJ2-1
d_gene: -
v_gene: TRBV10-3
abundance: -
CDR3nt: TGTGCCATCAGTGAGCCTGGGACGACTCAGTTCTTC
CDR3aa: CAISEPGTTQFF

j_gene: TRBJ1-2
d_gene: -
v_gene: TRBV20-1
abundance: -
CDR3nt: TGCAGTGCTACTATTGTCCGACGGGGGGAAAGTGGCTACACCTTC
CDR3aa: CSATIVRRGESGYTF

j_gene: TRBJ1-5
d_gene: TRBD1
v_gene: TRBV20-1
abundance: few
CDR3nt: TGCAGTGCTAGAAAACAGGGGATCGGCAATCAGCCCCAGCATTTT
CDR3aa: CSARKQGIGNQPQHF

j_gene: TRBJ2-4
d_gene: -
v_gene: TRBV11-2
abundance: many
CDR3nt: TGTGCCAGCAGCTTGGGCCCGGGATCCCGGTACTTC
CDR3aa: CASSLGPGSRYF

j_gene: TRBJ2-2
d_gene: -
v_gene: TRBV12-3/TRBV12-4
abundance: -
CDR3nt: TGTGCCAGCGCTATCAAGGGATCCGGGGAGCTGTTTTTT
CDR3aa: CASAIKGSGELFF

j_gene: TRBJ2-3
d_gene: -
v_gene: TRBV7-2
abundance: -
CDR3nt: TGTGCCAGCAGCTTACGGGCGGGCGCCTCGGATACGCAGTATTTT
CDR3aa: CASSLRAGASDTQYF

j_gene: TRBJ1-6
d_gene: -
v_gene: TRBV27
abundance: many
CDR3nt: TGTGCCAGCAGTTTAATAAATTCACCCCTCCACTTT
CDR3aa: CASSLINSPLHF

j_gene: TRBJ2-1
d_gene: TRBD2
v_gene: TRBV11-3
abundance: few
CDR3nt: TGTGCCAGCAGCCCTTCGGGGGGGAGTACCTACAATGAGCAGTTCTTC
CDR3aa: CASSPSGGSTYNEQFF

j_gene: TRBJ2-7
d_gene: TRBD1
v_gene: TRBV11-2
abundance: few
CDR3nt: TGTGCCAGCAGCCAACAGGGGAACACCTACGAGCAGTACTTC
CDR3aa: CASSQQGNTYEQYF

j_gene: TRBJ2-3
d_gene: -
v_gene: TRBV10-3
abundance: -
CDR3nt: TGTGCCATCAGGGGGACAAGGGAGGTCACAGATACGCAGTATTTT
CDR3aa: CAIRGTREVTDTQYF

j_gene: TRBJ2-3
d_gene: -
v_gene: TRBV20-1
abundance: -
CDR3nt: TGCAGTGCTAGACCCCAGAGACTCGACCGACCTAGCACAGATACGCAGTATTTT
CDR3aa: CSARPQRLDRPSTDTQYF

j_gene: TRBJ2-7
d_gene: TRBD2
v_gene: TRBV4-2
abundance: -
CDR3nt: TGTGCCAGCAGCCAAGATCCTCCAGGACTAGCGGGAGGTTACGAGCAGTACTTC
CDR3aa: CASSQDPPGLAGGYEQYF

j_gene: TRBJ2-1
d_gene: TRBD2
v_gene: TRBV5-4
abundance: few
CDR3nt: TGTGCCAGCAGCTTGGTCGTTTTTGGACTAGCGGGAGCCTCCTACAATGAGCAGTTCTTC
CDR3aa: CASSLVVFGLAGASYNEQFF

j_gene: TRBJ2-2
d_gene: -
v_gene: TRBV24-1
abundance: few
CDR3nt: TGTGCCACCAGTGATCCTCCCGGGCAGAACACCGGGGAGCTGTTTTTT
CDR3aa: CATSDPPGQNTGELFF

j_gene: TRBJ2-7
d_gene: TRBD1
v_gene: TRBV5-1
abundance: few
CDR3nt: TGCGCCAGCAGCTCGGCTGGCCGAGACAGGGGTAACTTC
CDR3aa: CASSSAGRDRGNF

j_gene: TRBJ2-3
d_gene: -
v_gene: TRBV20-1
abundance: many
CDR3nt: TGCAGTGCTCCCGCAGGACCCCTCACAGATACGCAGTATTTT
CDR3aa: CSAPAGPLTDTQYF

j_gene: TRBJ2-1
d_gene: TRBD1
v_gene: TRBV6-1
abundance: many
CDR3nt: TGTGCCAGCAGTCCCCCGGGACAGGGGCGTGGAACGATGGGAAATGAGCAGTTCTTC
CDR3aa: CASSPPGQGRGTMGNEQFF

j_gene: TRBJ2-5
d_gene: -
v_gene: TRBV27
abundance: -
CDR3nt: TGTGCCAGCAGTTTTCTGGGGGTGGAGCAAGAGACCCAGTACTTC
CDR3aa: CASSFLGVEQETQYF

j_gene: TRBJ1-1
d_gene: TRBD1
v_gene: TRBV28
abundance: few
CDR3nt: TGTGCCAGCAGTTTGCCCCCGACAGGGCGGTGGAACACTGAAGCTTTCTTT
CDR3aa: CASSLPPTGRWNTEAFF

j_gene: TRBJ2-1
d_gene: TRBD2
v_gene: TRBV6-4
abundance: -
CDR3nt: TGTGCCAGCAGTGTCTACGGGACAGCCAAATTTAGCGGGGGGGCCCCTTATGAGCAGTTCTTC
CDR3aa: CASSVYGTAKFSGGAPYEQFF

j_gene: TRBJ2-5
d_gene: TRBD1
v_gene: TRBV5-5
abundance: -
CDR3nt: TGTGCCAGCAGCCACACCGATCCAGGGGGTAGCGAGACCCAGTACTTC
CDR3aa: CASSHTDPGGSETQYF

j_gene: TRBJ2-1
d_gene: TRBD2
v_gene: TRBV12-3/TRBV12-4
abundance: few
CDR3nt: TGTGCCAGCAGCCCTAATAGCGGGGGGGCCAATGAGCAGTTCTTC
CDR3aa: CASSPNSGGANEQFF

j_gene: TRBJ2-2
d_gene: -
v_gene: TRBV5-1
abundance: many
CDR3nt: TGCGCCAGCAGCCATAGAACAACCCAAGGGGCCGGGGAGCTGTTTTTT
CDR3aa: CASSHRTTQGAGELFF